This T cell receptor beta chain was documented in a study of shared clonotypes between healthy human individuals. In the study overall: The donors, a couple of women and a few men, were aged 18 to 49.

The CDR3 is made up of 16 amino acids. Trimming shortened V by 5 bases and J by 1 base, and 17 bases separated the two germline ends. The germline V gene has CDR1 MDHEN and CDR2 SYDVKM. Loaded into unsorted PBMC replicate PCRs was roughly 310 ng DNA, approximately 30,000 T cell genomes. Source study methods: Because ImmunoSEQ provided only junction sequences with no quality scores, the filtering differed. Assay used: immunoSEQ multiplex PCR; TCRdb lists only in-frame clones, some missing. V, J and clone size reflect that table, while D and trimming were determined from the DNA. The data show about half a million clones, around 80% seen once. Unsorted material relied on 85 million to 95 million PBMCs as the source of genomic DNA.

The specimen was PBMCs. The receptor's source is a woman aged 40 to 50 in good health. Some clones in this sample may be carry-over from other donors' samples. The V call is TRBV28, the J call TRBJ1-1, with D possibly being TRBD1 (5 bases). CDR3 coding DNA: TGTGCCAGCAGTCAGGACACGACTAATGGGAACACTGAAGCTTTCTTT. Protein sequence: CASSQDTTNGNTEAFF.